This TCR beta chain was recovered during a study of human T cells and chemical hapten exposure. Study-level information: Per-sample TCR yield variability stemmed mainly from small pooled library volume differences.

Overall study results and limits: Relative to controls, expanded TCRs formed significantly more large CDR3 similarity clusters.

The CDR3 runs 14 residues. Unmatched junction bases numbered 4, after V lost 5 bases and J lost 1 base. The germline CDR1 and CDR2 sequences are MDHEN and SYDVKM. Individual cDNA molecules (in the library) carried attached unique molecular identifiers. TCRdb re-analysed the RACE reads in MiXCR, keeping a single row per CDR3 protein. Among tens of thousands of distinct CDR3 sequences listed, roughly a tenth were seen once. Time point in this sample: patch test 2, 6 weeks after DPC sensitization. Treatment: therapeutic diphenylcyclopropenone sensitization with weekly scalp DPC. Sequencing started from total RNA isolated from unfractionated whole blood. The study drew its donors from alopecia patients who were 18 to 70 years old and suitable for DPC. This clonotype has only a few counts. Its antigen remains unknown.

This TCR was recovered from a woman younger than 45 with alopecia areata. Some clones in this sample may be carry-over from other donors' samples. The V call is TRBV28, the J call TRBJ2-5; 7 positions match TRBD1. The specimen was whole blood, collected in connection with sensitization to the hapten diphenylcyclopropenone (DPC). Written as DNA, the CDR3 is TGTGCCAGCAGTCGTTGGGACAGCCAAGAGACCCAGTACTTC. Protein product: CASSRWDSQETQYF.